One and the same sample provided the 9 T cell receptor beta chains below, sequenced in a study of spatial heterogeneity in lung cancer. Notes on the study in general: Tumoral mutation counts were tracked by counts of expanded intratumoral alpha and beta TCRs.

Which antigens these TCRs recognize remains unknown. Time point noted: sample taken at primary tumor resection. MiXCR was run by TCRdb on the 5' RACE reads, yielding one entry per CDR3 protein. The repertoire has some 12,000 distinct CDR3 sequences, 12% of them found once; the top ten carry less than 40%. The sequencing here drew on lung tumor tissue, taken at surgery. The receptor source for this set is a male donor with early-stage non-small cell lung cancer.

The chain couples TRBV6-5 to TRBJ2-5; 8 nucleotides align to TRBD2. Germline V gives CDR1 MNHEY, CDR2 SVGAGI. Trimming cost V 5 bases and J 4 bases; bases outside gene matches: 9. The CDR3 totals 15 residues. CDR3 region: CASSIFGGGGETQYF. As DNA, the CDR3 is TGTGCCAGCAGTATTTTCGGGGGGGGAGGAGAGACCCAGTACTTC.

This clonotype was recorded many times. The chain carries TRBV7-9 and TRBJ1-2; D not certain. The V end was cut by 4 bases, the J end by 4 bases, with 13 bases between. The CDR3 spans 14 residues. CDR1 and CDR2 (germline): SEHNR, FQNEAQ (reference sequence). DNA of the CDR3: TGTGCCAGCAGCTCTGACGGCCTCCGCTATGGCTACACCTTC. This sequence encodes CASSSDGLRYGYTF. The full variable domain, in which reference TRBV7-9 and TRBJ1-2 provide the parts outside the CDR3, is DTGVSQNPRHKITKRGQNVTFRCDPISEHNRLYWYRQTLGQGPEFLTYFQNEAQLEKSRLLSDRFSAERPKGSFSTLEIQRTEQGDSAMYLCASSSDGLRYGYTFGSGTRLTVV.

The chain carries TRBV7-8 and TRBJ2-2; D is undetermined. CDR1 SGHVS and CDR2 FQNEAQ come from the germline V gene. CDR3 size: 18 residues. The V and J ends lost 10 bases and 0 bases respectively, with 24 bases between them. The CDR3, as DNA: TGTGCCACCCCTCCTTCTTACTCCTATGACTCGAACACCGGGGAGCTGTTTTTT. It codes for CATPPSYSYDSNTGELFF.

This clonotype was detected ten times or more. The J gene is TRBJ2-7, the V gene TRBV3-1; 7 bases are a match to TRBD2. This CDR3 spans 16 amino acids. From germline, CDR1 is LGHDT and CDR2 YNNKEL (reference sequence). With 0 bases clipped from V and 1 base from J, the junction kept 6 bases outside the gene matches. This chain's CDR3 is CASSQDKLARSYEQYF. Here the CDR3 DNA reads TGTGCCAGCAGCCAAGATAAACTAGCGAGGTCCTACGAGCAGTACTTC.

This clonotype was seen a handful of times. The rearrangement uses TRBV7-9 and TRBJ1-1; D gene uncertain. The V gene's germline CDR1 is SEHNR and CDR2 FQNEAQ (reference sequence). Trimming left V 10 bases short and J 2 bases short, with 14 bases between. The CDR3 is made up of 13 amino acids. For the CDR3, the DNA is TGTGCCACCCAAGGAGTGCGAAACACTGAAGCTTTCTTT. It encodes CATQGVRNTEAFF.

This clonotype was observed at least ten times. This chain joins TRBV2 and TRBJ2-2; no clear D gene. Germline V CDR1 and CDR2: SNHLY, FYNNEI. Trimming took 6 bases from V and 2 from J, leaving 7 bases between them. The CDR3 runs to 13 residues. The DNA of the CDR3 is TGTGCCAGCAGAGCCACTAACACCGGGGAGCTGTTTTTT. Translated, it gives CASRATNTGELFF.

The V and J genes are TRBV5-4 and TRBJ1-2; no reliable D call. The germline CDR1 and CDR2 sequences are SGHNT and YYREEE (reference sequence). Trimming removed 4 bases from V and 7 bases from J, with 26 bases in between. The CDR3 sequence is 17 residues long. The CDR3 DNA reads TGTGCCAGCAGCCCCATTGGAGCACAGCGAATTTCGGGTGGCTACACCTTC. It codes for CASSPIGAQRISGGYTF.

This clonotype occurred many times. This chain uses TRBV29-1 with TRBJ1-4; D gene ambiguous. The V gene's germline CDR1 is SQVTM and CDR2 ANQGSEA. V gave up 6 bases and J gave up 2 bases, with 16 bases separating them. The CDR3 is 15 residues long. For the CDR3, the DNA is TGCAGCGTACACCTTCCGGGCTCCACTAATGAAAAACTGTTTTTT. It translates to CSVHLPGSTNEKLFF.

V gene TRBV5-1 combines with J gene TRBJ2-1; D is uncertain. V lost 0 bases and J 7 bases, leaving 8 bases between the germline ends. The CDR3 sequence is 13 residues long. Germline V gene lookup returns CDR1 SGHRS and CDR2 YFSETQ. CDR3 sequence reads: CASSLAWVNEQFF. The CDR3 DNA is TGCGCCAGCAGCTTGGCATGGGTGAATGAGCAGTTCTTC.